This record looks at one T cell receptor (beta chain) sequence and its context. The data derive from a study of blood T cell repertoires in COVID-19. Study-wide background: Collection of acute and convalescent COVID-19 samples took place in the United States, Italy and Spain.

The junction had 7 bases not matched to a gene; V was cut back by 3 bases and J by 7 bases. Germline CDR1 LGHNT, CDR2 FRNRAP. The CDR3 loop spans 17 amino acids. Original processing methods: Amplified reference gene primers provided the basis for estimating nucleated cell counts. Repertoires were generated with immunoSEQ multiplex PCR, while TCRdb's copy carries only in-frame clones and drops some. V, J and clone size are taken as reported in that table, and D and trimming were inferred from the DNA itself. Of a few hundred thousand clones detected, nearly 90% appear once; the ten largest clones hold roughly 16%. Adults between about 18 and 95 years of age took part from about two dozen US areas. Membership in each cohort depended on participant-reported clinical history.

This receptor was taken from a man aged 25 to 45 who had been exposed to COVID-19. The V and J genes are TRBV12-5 and TRBJ2-1, with 15 bases aligning to TRBD2. The sequenced sample consisted of PBMCs or T cells enriched from blood (not recorded which). The CDR3 bases are TGTGCTAGTGGTTTCCGGACTAGCGGGGGGGCCGGGAATGAGCAGTTCTTC. Translating it yields CASGFRTSGGAGNEQFF.